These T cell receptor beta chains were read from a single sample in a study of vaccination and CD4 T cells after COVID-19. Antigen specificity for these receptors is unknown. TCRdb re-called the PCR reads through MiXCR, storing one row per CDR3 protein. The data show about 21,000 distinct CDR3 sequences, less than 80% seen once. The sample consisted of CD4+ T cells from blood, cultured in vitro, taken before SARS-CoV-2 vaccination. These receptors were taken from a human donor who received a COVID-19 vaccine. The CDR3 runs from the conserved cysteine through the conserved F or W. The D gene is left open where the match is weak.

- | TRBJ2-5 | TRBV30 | CAWSESGDGQETQYF
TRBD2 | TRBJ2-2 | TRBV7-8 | CASSYGGAGGELFF
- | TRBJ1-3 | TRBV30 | CAWGQPGNTIYF
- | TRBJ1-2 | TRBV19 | CASSLRDTANYGYTF
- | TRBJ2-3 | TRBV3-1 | CASSQRSASTDTQYF
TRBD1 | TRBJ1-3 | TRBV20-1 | CSAQGTGDGNTIYF
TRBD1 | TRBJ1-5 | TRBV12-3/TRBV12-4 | CASSRRGPGNQPQHF
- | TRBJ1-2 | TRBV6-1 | CASRPTALNYGYTF
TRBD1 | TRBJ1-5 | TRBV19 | CASSARQGARSQHF
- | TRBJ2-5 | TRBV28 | CASSASGSFGETQYF
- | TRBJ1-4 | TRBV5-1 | CASSLGQGEAKLFF
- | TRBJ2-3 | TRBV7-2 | CASSLTGGHTDTQYF
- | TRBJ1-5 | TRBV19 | CAVGGGINQPQHF
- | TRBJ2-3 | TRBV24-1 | CATSDGGRGAPDTQYF
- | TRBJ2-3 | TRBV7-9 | CASSLGGTDTQYF
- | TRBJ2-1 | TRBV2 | CASNRDPNEQFF
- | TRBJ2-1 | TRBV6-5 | CASSYGGSSYNEQFF
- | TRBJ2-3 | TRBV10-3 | CAIRSEVADTQYF
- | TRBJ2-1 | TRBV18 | CASSPQTDSQQFF
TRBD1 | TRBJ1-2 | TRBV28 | CASSLNWDRGHGYTF
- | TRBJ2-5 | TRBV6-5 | CASSYGAGLETQYF
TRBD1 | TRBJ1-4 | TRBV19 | CASSIVQGIRTLEKLFF
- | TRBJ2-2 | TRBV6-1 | CASSELGGAYVSGELFF
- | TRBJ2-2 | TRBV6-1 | CASRSGGGELFF
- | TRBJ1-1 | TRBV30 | CAWSMGGTEAFF
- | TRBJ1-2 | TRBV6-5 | CASSYSGAPTLHYGYTF
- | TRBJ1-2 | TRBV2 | CASSEGNYGYTF
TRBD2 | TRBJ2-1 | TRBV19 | CASSSPGLGTNEQFF
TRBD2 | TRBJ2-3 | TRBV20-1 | CSALGTSGWTDTQYF
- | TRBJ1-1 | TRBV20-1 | CSARDPGADTEAFF
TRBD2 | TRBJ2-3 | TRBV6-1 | CASSPLFGTSGGAPDTQYF
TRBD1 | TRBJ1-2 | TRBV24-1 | CATSDPGQVDGYTF
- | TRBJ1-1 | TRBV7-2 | CASSLGGAGTTEAFF
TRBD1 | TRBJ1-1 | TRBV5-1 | CASSRDRGSAEAFF
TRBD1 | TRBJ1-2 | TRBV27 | CASSLSNRGDYGYTF
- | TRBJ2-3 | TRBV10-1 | CASSEVTSRPKQYF
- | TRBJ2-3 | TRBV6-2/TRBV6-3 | CASSKLARTDTQYF
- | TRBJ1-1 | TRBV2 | CASSENMNTEAFF
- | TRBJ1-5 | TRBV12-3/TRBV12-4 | CASSLGIGVQPQHF
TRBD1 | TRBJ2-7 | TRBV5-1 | CASSLADRGSYEQYF
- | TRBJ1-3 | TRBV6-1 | CASRGVYTIYF
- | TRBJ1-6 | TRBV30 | CAWSVGWNSPLHF
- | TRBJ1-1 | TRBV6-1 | CASIDRGTDNTEAFF
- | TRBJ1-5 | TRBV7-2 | CASSLGVQVDGQPQHF
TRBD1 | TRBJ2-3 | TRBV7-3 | CASSLGQGASDTQYF
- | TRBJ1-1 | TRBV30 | CAWREGAALEAFF
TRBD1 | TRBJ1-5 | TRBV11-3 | CASSLGTGLGDSNQPQHF
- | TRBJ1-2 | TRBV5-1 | CASSLISTALNYGYTF
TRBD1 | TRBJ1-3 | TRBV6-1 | CASRDRNLGNTIYF
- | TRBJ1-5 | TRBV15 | CATSRGLASMEPQHF
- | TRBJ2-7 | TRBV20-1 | CSASAGDEQYF
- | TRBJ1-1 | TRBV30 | CAWSVRTPRWDTEAFF